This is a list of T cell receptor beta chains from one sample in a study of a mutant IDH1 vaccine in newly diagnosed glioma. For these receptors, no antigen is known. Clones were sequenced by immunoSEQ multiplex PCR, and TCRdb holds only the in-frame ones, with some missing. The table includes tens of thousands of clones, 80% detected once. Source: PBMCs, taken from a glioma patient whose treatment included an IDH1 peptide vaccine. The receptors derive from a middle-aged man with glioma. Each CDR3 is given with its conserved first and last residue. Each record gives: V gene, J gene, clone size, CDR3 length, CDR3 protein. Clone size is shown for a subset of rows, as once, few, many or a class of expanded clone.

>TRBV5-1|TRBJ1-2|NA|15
CASSLEGRGNYGYTF
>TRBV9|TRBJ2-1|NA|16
CASSVGGGSPYNEQFF
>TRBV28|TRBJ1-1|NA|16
CASSFGWGRGWTEAFF
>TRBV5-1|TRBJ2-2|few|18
CASSLDFILGQGVGELFF
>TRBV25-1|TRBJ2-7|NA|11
CASSDGPREYF
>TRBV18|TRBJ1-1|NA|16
CASSPLGRAVNTEAFF
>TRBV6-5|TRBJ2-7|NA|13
CASSGGGLKEQYF
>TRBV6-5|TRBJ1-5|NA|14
CASSLTGDDQPQHF
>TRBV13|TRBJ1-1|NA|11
CASSLLTEAFF
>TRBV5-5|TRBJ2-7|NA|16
CASSWIPGQGTYEQYF
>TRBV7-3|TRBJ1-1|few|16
CASSLTSSGFGTEAFF
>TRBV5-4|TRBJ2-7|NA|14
CASSLRGRVGEQYF
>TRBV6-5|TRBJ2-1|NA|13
CASRQGTYNEQFF
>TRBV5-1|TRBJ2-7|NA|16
CASSLAGGELHHEQYF
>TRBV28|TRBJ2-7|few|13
CASSTSDRDEQYF
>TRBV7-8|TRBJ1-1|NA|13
CASSPTANTEAFF
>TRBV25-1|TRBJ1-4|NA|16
CASSALYRATNEKLFF
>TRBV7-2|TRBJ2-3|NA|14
CASSLESGTDTQYF
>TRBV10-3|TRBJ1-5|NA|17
CAPTEVEEGDGNQPQHF
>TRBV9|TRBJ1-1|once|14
CASSEDRGDTEAFF
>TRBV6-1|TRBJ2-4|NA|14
CASMEGLAKNIQYF
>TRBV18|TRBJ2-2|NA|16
CASSPLLAGETGELFF
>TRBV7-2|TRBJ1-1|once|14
CASSLVPANTEAFF
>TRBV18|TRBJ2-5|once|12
CASSPMAETQYF